This T cell receptor (beta chain) emerged from a study of radiotherapy plus CTLA-4 blockade in lung cancer. Whole-study context: Disease control was seen in about 34% of patients, objective responses in 15% to 20%.

The trim removed 1 base at V and 5 bases at J, leaving 23 bases unmatched. The CDR3 is made up of 22 amino acids. The germline gives CDR1 SGHTA, CDR2 FQGTGA. This clone is a singleton in its sample. TCRdb keeps only in-frame clones here, not all; method: immunoSEQ multiplex PCR. The top ten clones hold roughly 20% of a sample with approximately 77,000 clones, around 79% of them seen once. Sequencing was performed on peripheral blood, taken from a patient treated with radiotherapy plus ipilimumab. The chain uses TRBV7-3 and TRBJ2-5, with 12 positions matching TRBD1. The receptor was derived from a human donor with non-small cell lung cancer whose response to radiotherapy plus ipilimumab could not be evaluated. Some clones in this sample may be carry-over from other donors' samples. The CDR3 DNA reads TGTGCCAGCAGCTTAAGCCCCGCGGGTTGGGGACAGGGGGCGCATGGGGGGGAGACCCAGTACTTC. Translated: CASSLSPAGWGQGAHGGETQYF.